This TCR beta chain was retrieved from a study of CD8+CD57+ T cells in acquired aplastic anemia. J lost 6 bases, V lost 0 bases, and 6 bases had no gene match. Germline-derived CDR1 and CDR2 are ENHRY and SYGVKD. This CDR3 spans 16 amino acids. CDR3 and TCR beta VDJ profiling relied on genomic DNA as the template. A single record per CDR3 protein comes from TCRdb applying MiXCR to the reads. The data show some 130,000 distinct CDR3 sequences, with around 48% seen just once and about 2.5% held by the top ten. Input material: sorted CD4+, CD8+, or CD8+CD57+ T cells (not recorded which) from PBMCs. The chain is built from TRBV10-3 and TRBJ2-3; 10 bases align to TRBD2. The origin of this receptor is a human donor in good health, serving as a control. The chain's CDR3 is CAISESGLAGEDTQYF. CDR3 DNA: TGTGCCATCAGTGAGTCAGGGCTAGCGGGGGAGGATACGCAGTATTTT.